The TCR beta chain under discussion was sequenced for a study of blood T cell repertoires in COVID-19. CDR1 SGHDT and CDR2 YYEEEE come from the germline V gene. J lost 6 bases, V lost 4 bases, and 9 bases had no gene match. This CDR3 is built from 14 residues. Profiled with immunoSEQ multiplex PCR; TCRdb holds only in-frame clones, not every one. The table includes about half a million clones, 80% to 90% detected once. Input material: peripheral blood. The receptor comes from a human donor in a cohort sampled during active COVID-19. The chain recombines TRBV5-6 with TRBJ2-7; 8 nucleotides line up with TRBD2. The CDR3 loop reads CASSAGTRHLEQYF. CDR3 sequence (DNA): TGTGCCAGCAGCGCCGGGACTAGGCACCTCGAGCAGTACTTC.